A selection of T cell receptor beta chains follows, all from one sample in a study of T cell repertoires in cytomegalovirus infection. TCRdb re-analysed the reads in MiXCR, keeping a single row per CDR3 protein. Of 480,000 or so distinct CDR3 sequences in the sample, approximately 10% were seen once. Sequenced sample: PBMCs. The receptors stem from a human donor in good health (CMV status not recorded). Some clones in this sample may be carry-over from other donors' samples. Both conserved end residues are part of each CDR3. D genes are given only for firm matches. Only part of the rows carry a size: once, few, many, or a class if the clone is expanded.

size | J | D | V | CDR3 | DNA
many | TRBJ2-1 | . | TRBV7-8 | CATTRGSGEQFF | TGTGCCACCACCCGGGGTTCTGGTGAGCAGTTCTTC
many | TRBJ2-2 | . | TRBV12-3/TRBV12-4 | CASSPRPNPGELFF | TGTGCCAGCAGTCCAAGACCGAATCCCGGGGAGCTGTTTTTT
many | TRBJ1-1 | . | TRBV7-9 | CASGNGVETEAFF | TGTGCCAGCGGAAATGGGGTGGAAACTGAAGCTTTCTTT
many | TRBJ1-1 | . | TRBV19 | CASSMGVAGVAFF | TGTGCCAGTAGTATGGGGGTCGCGGGTGTGGCTTTCTTT
few | TRBJ1-2 | . | TRBV6-5 | CASRRITGTANYGYTF | TGTGCCAGCAGGAGAATCACCGGGACGGCCAACTATGGCTACACCTTC
many | TRBJ2-1 | . | TRBV7-6 | CASSFEWAGPRRDEQFF | TGTGCCAGCAGCTTCGAGTGGGCGGGACCTCGGAGGGATGAGCAGTTCTTC
many | TRBJ1-1 | . | TRBV12-3/TRBV12-4 | CASNLVGGRTEAFF | TGTGCCAGCAACCTTGTTGGGGGTCGGACTGAAGCTTTCTTT
few | TRBJ2-1 | TRBD2 | TRBV19 | CASRETSGRSYNEQFF | TGTGCCAGTAGAGAAACTAGCGGGAGGTCCTACAATGAGCAGTTCTTC
many | TRBJ1-2 | . | TRBV11-2 | CASSVGRDPNYGYTF | TGTGCCAGCAGCGTGGGCAGAGATCCTAACTATGGCTACACCTTC
many | TRBJ1-5 | . | TRBV28 | CASSERRSNQPQHF | TGTGCCAGCAGTGAGAGGCGCAGCAATCAGCCCCAGCATTTT
many | TRBJ1-2 | . | TRBV7-2 | CASSFGANYGYTF | TGTGCCAGCAGCTTCGGAGCTAACTATGGCTACACCTTC
few | TRBJ2-3 | TRBD2 | TRBV5-1 | CASSQGGTSGTDTQYF | TGCGCCAGCAGCCAAGGCGGGACTAGCGGCACAGATACGCAGTATTTT
. | TRBJ2-1 | . | TRBV7-9 | CASSPRTELDEQFF | TGTGCCAGCAGCCCTCGGACTGAATTGGATGAGCAGTTCTTC
many | TRBJ1-2 | . | TRBV7-6 | CASSSGQLNYGYTF | TGTGCCAGCAGCTCCGGACAGCTTAACTATGGCTACACCTTC
many | TRBJ1-6 | . | TRBV27 | CASSFRSYNSPLHF | TGTGCCAGCAGTTTTAGGAGTTATAATTCACCCCTCCACTTT
. | TRBJ2-1 | . | TRBV20-1 | CSARGRGSSYNEQFF | TGCAGTGCTAGGGGGAGGGGGAGCTCCTACAATGAGCAGTTCTTC
many | TRBJ1-1 | TRBD1 | TRBV6-1 | CASRRTGVLNTEAFF | TGTGCCAGCAGACGAACAGGGGTTCTGAACACTGAAGCTTTCTTT
. | TRBJ1-1 | . | TRBV6-1 | CASSEASHTEAFF | TGTGCCAGCAGTGAAGCGTCCCATACTGAAGCTTTCTTT
many | TRBJ2-4 | . | TRBV6-1 | CASSGRLAGQYF | TGTGCCAGCAGCGGACGGCTCGCGGGTCAGTACTTC
many | TRBJ2-7 | TRBD1 | TRBV6-1 | CASSETGASSYEQYF | TGTGCCAGCAGTGAAACAGGGGCTAGCTCCTACGAGCAGTACTTC
many | TRBJ2-7 | TRBD2 | TRBV28 | CASTLWGRGGSSDEQYF | TGTGCCAGCACCCTGTGGGGTCGAGGCGGGAGCTCCGACGAGCAGTACTTC
few | TRBJ2-2 | TRBD2 | TRBV28 | CASTLGLAGAGELFF | TGTGCCAGCACTCTCGGACTAGCGGGAGCCGGGGAGCTGTTTTTT
many | TRBJ1-4 | TRBD1 | TRBV2 | CASSYIQGSNEKLFF | TGTGCCAGCAGTTATATACAGGGGTCAAATGAAAAACTGTTTTTT
few | TRBJ1-3 | . | TRBV3-1 | CASSTLFSSGNTIYF | TGTGCCAGCAGCACATTATTTAGCTCTGGAAACACCATATATTTT
many | TRBJ1-2 | . | TRBV12-5 | CASALHAGNVYGYTF | TGTGCTAGTGCCCTTCATGCCGGGAACGTCTATGGCTACACCTTC
. | TRBJ1-5 | . | TRBV5-1 | CASSTGTKVSNQPQHF | TGCGCCAGCAGCACCGGGACCAAGGTGTCCAATCAGCCCCAGCATTTT
. | TRBJ2-1 | TRBD2 | TRBV19 | CASRTLGRGGYNEQFF | TGTGCCAGTAGGACCCTCGGGCGGGGGGGCTACAATGAGCAGTTCTTC
many | TRBJ1-5 | . | TRBV4-1 | CASSQAGGNQPQHF | TGCGCCAGCAGCCAAGCGGGGGGCAATCAGCCCCAGCATTTT
many | TRBJ2-7 | . | TRBV4-2 | CASSQERGRNYEQYF | TGTGCCAGCAGCCAAGAGAGGGGAAGGAACTACGAGCAGTACTTC
. | TRBJ2-3 | TRBD2 | TRBV3-1 | CASSQGVAGPSSTDTQYF | TGTGCCAGCAGCCAAGGGGTAGCGGGGCCGTCTAGCACAGATACGCAGTATTTT
. | TRBJ2-5 | . | TRBV14 | CASRPRQETQYF | TGTGCCAGCAGGCCACGGCAAGAGACCCAGTACTTC
many | TRBJ2-5 | . | TRBV7-2 | CASSLAASGGNGVQETQYF | TGTGCCAGCAGCTTAGCGGCGAGTGGGGGGAACGGTGTCCAAGAGACCCAGTACTTC
. | TRBJ1-1 | . | TRBV20-1 | CSARDPSVPYTEAFF | TGCAGTGCTAGAGATCCGAGCGTCCCCTACACTGAAGCTTTCTTT
many | TRBJ2-5 | TRBD2 | TRBV20-1 | CSAPPGGGQETQYF | TGCAGTGCTCCCCCTGGGGGGGGGCAAGAGACCCAGTACTTC
many | TRBJ2-3 | TRBD1 | TRBV7-6 | CASSTRPGQGTDTQYF | TGTGCCAGCAGCACCCGACCGGGACAGGGGACAGATACGCAGTATTTT
many | TRBJ2-1 | TRBD2 | TRBV14 | CASSLIAGGRNEQFF | TGTGCCAGCAGCCTTATAGCGGGGGGGCGCAATGAGCAGTTCTTC
few | TRBJ2-2 | . | TRBV12-5 | CASGFGYTGELFF | TGTGCTAGTGGTTTTGGATACACCGGGGAGCTGTTTTTT
few | TRBJ2-7 | . | TRBV7-9 | CASSFAESLYEQYF | TGTGCCAGCAGCTTCGCGGAATCCCTCTACGAGCAGTACTTC
many | TRBJ1-5 | . | TRBV20-1 | CSAREWGVSNQPQHF | TGCAGTGCTAGAGAATGGGGAGTTAGCAATCAGCCCCAGCATTTT
few | TRBJ2-5 | TRBD2 | TRBV6-6 | CASSPGRAAGGHSETQYF | TGTGCCAGCAGTCCCGGCAGGGCGGCGGGAGGCCATAGTGAGACCCAGTACTTC
. | TRBJ2-3 | . | TRBV20-1 | CSARTSTQYF | TGCAGTGCTAGAACCAGTACGCAGTATTTT
. | TRBJ1-1 | . | TRBV7-2 | CASSLARARDRFPGANTEAFF | TGTGCCAGCAGCTTAGCGCGGGCGCGGGACCGCTTCCCCGGGGCGAACACTGAAGCTTTCTTT
few | TRBJ1-2 | TRBD1 | TRBV5-1 | CASTGQGYGYTF | TGCGCCAGCACCGGACAGGGTTATGGCTACACCTTC
many | TRBJ2-5 | . | TRBV5-5 | CASSLVGEGSFQETQYF | TGTGCCAGCAGCTTGGTGGGAGAGGGTAGTTTCCAAGAGACCCAGTACTTC
. | TRBJ2-1 | TRBD2 | TRBV14 | CASSQDMPSGLYNEQFF | TGTGCCAGCAGCCAAGATATGCCTAGCGGGCTGTACAATGAGCAGTTCTTC
many | TRBJ2-1 | TRBD2 | TRBV5-5 | CASSPAQAGVRSNEQFF | TGTGCCAGCAGCCCCGCTCAAGCGGGAGTTCGTTCGAATGAGCAGTTCTTC
many | TRBJ1-1 | . | TRBV7-5 | CISVPEANPWGVTEAFF | .
. | TRBJ2-5 | . | TRBV20-1 | CSAPPTWDQETQYF | TGCAGTGCCCCCCCGACGTGGGATCAAGAGACCCAGTACTTC
few | TRBJ2-2 | . | TRBV19 | CASQYRGITGELFF | TGTGCCAGCCAGTATAGGGGAATCACCGGGGAGCTGTTTTTT
. | TRBJ2-1 | . | TRBV7-3 | CASSAIPTDEQFF | TGTGCCAGCAGCGCAATCCCAACAGATGAGCAGTTCTTC
. | TRBJ2-7 | . | TRBV20-1 | CSARPHRQFYEQYF | TGCAGTGCTAGACCCCACCGACAGTTCTACGAGCAGTACTTC
. | TRBJ1-1 | . | TRBV7-9 | CASSFHRTVHTEAFF | TGTGCCAGCAGCTTCCACCGGACAGTACACACTGAAGCTTTCTTT
few | TRBJ2-3 | TRBD1 | TRBV2 | CASSAWDRVGSDTQYF | TGTGCCAGCAGTGCTTGGGACAGGGTGGGGTCAGATACGCAGTATTTT
many | TRBJ1-1 | . | TRBV20-1 | CSARGVGKGTEAFF | TGCAGTGCTAGAGGAGTGGGCAAGGGCACTGAAGCTTTCTTT
many | TRBJ1-1 | . | TRBV7-9 | CASRKDTYTEAFF | TGTGCCAGCAGGAAGGACACTTACACTGAAGCTTTCTTT
many | TRBJ2-7 | . | TRBV7-3 | CASSPSGVHEQYF | TGTGCCAGCAGCCCCTCGGGGGTCCACGAGCAGTACTTC
. | TRBJ1-1 | TRBD1 | TRBV19 | CASKRRQGGAEAFF | TGTGCCAGTAAACGTCGACAGGGGGGGGCTGAAGCTTTCTTT
. | TRBJ2-3 | TRBD2 | TRBV7-3 | CASSLTQAGGSDTQYF | TGTGCCAGCAGCTTAACCCAAGCGGGAGGTTCAGATACGCAGTATTTT
many | TRBJ2-5 | . | TRBV7-8 | CASSSLAPQETQYF | TGTGCCAGCAGCTCTCTAGCGCCCCAAGAGACCCAGTACTTC